This passage covers 25 T cell receptor beta chains from one sample sequenced in a study of T cells in Graves' hyperthyroidism and ophthalmopathy. Amplified regions were TCR beta CDR3 sequences from RNA transcripts. Carried out on the TCR CDR3, a first-round RT-PCR used the HTBI primer set. Via MiXCR, TCRdb re-called the multiplex PCR reads, giving one row per CDR3 protein. The data show around 580,000 distinct CDR3 sequences, around 45% seen once. The source material was peripheral blood or thyroid tissue (not recorded which). Receptors originate from a woman under 30 with Graves' hyperthyroidism.

This sequence joins TRBV7-9 and TRBJ1-2, with D possibly being TRBD1 (5 bases). Germline V CDR1 and CDR2: SEHNR, FQNEAQ (reference sequence). Trimming took off 3 bases at V and 8 bases at J, with 7 bases between the two ends. There are 11 residues in the CDR3. The CDR3 region has the DNA TGTGCCAGCAGCTTCGCAGGGGGCTACACCTTC. Its protein is CASSFAGGYTF.

In this sample, this clonotype turned up many times. J is TRBJ1-4 and V is TRBV12-3 or TRBV12-4, with D perhaps TRBD1 (6 bases). The germline V and J ends were trimmed by 2 bases and 3 bases, with 7 bases remaining between them. This CDR3 has 14 residues. CDR3 in amino acids: CASSLQGSNEKLFF. In nucleotides, the CDR3 is TGTGCCAGCAGTTTACAGGGGTCTAATGAAAAACTGTTTTTT.

Concerning this clonotype itself: One end of the junction does not line up with germline, which may come from a read error. The genes are TRBV29-1 and TRBJ2-7; 7 bases match TRBD1. The CDR3 sequence is 13 residues long. Germline CDR1 reads SQVTM; CDR2 reads ANQGSEA. DNA of the CDR3: TGCAGCTCGCCGGGACAGACCACCTACGAGCAGCACTTC. Protein product: CSSPGQTTYEQHF.

This clonotype appeared many times. The CDR3 region has the DNA TGTGCCAGCAGCCAGGAGGTGCTAGACGAAAAACTGTTTTTT. It specifies CASSQEVLDEKLFF. The chain joins TRBV11-2 to TRBJ1-4; no clear D gene. CDR3 length: 14 residues. Looked up from germline, CDR1 is SGHAT and CDR2 is FQNNGV. V was cut by 5 bases and J by 8 bases, with 15 bases left in between.

This clonotype occurred many times. The chain carries TRBV18 and TRBJ2-7; D may be TRBD2 (6 bases). CDR1 and CDR2 from the germline V gene are KGHSH and LQKENI. Deletions cut 3 bases from V and 5 bases from J, with 11 bases between. This CDR3 contains 13 residues. CDR3 bases: TGTGCCAGCTCACCCGTCGGCGGGGACGAGCAGTACTTC. It specifies CASSPVGGDEQYF.

The chain employs TRBV7-3 and TRBJ2-2; D perhaps matches TRBD2 (6 bases). The CDR3 sequence is 14 residues long. Trimming shortened V by 6 bases and J by 7 bases, and 15 bases separated the two germline ends. The V gene's germline CDR1 is SGHTA and CDR2 FQGTGA. As DNA, the CDR3 is TGTGCCAGCAGACCTCAAGCGGGTTTCGGGGAGCTGTTTTTT. Protein: CASRPQAGFGELFF. The full variable domain, completed using reference TRBV7-3 and TRBJ2-2, is GAGVSQTPSNKVTEKGKYVELRCDPISGHTALYWYRQSLGQGPEFLIYFQGTGAADDSGLPNDRFFAVRPEGSVSTLKIQRTERGDSAVYLCASRPQAGFGELFFGEGSRLTVL.

This clonotype was recorded many times. The chain has TRBV11-2 and TRBJ1-1; D is perhaps TRBD1 (5 bases). The V and J ends lost 3 bases and 1 base respectively, with 12 bases between them. The CDR3 is made up of 15 amino acids. Per the germline V gene, CDR1 is SGHAT and CDR2 is FQNNGV. The CDR3 nucleotides are TGTGCCAGCAGCTTGTTGAGGGGATCGAACACTGAAGCTTTCTTT. Encoded protein: CASSLLRGSNTEAFF.

This clonotype appeared a few times. The chain joins TRBV2 to TRBJ2-2; 11 bases line up with TRBD2. This CDR3 comprises 18 residues. CDR1 and CDR2 from the germline V gene are SNHLY and FYNNEI. Trimming cost V 6 bases and J 6 bases; bases outside gene matches: 15. The CDR3 DNA follows: TGTGCCAGCAGCCAAGACCCCATTAGCGGGAGGGCGGCCGGGGAGCTGTTTTTT. Translating it yields CASSQDPISGRAAGELFF.

This clonotype was counted a single time. This chain links TRBV7-3 with TRBJ1-1; TRBD1 is a possible D gene (5 bases). Trimming pared 7 bases from V and 0 bases from J, leaving 9 bases between. Germline V gives CDR1 SGHTA, CDR2 FQGTGA. The CDR3 covers 13 residues. In DNA form, the CDR3 reads TGTGCCAGCAAACCAGGGATGAACACTGAAGCTTTCTTT. Residues: CASKPGMNTEAFF.

This clonotype has a count of ten or more. The chain uses TRBV4-1 and TRBJ2-7; D unclear. The CDR3 has 15 amino acids. In germline, CDR1 is MGHRA, CDR2 YSYEKL. V lost 1 base and J 7 bases, leaving 17 bases between the germline ends. CDR3 sequence: CASSQGLALAGEQYF. The CDR3 bases are TGCGCCAGCAGCCAAGGGTTAGCCCTCGCCGGGGAGCAGTACTTC.

The rearrangement links TRBV6-2 or TRBV6-3 to TRBJ2-2, with D possibly being TRBD1 or TRBD2 (5 bases each). Germline V gene lookup returns CDR1 MNHEY and CDR2 SVGEGT. The CDR3 loop spans 15 amino acids. The V and J ends lost 6 bases and 1 base respectively, with 12 bases between them. DNA of the CDR3: TGTGCCAGCAGGCCCCGGGACGTGAACACCGGGGAGCTGTTTTTT. Residues: CASRPRDVNTGELFF.

The chain uses TRBV18 and TRBJ2-5, with 7 nucleotides matching TRBD1. CDR3 length: 13 amino acids. Looked up from germline, CDR1 is KGHSH and CDR2 is LQKENI. J gave up 3 bases and V 8 bases, and 6 bases lay outside the gene matches. The CDR3 nucleotides read TGTGCCAGCGGAGCAGGGGGAGAAGAGACCCAGTACTTC. It is translated as CASGAGGEETQYF.

This chain uses TRBV10-3 with TRBJ2-5; 8 bases match TRBD1. Germline-derived CDR1 and CDR2 are ENHRY and SYGVKD. The CDR3 is made up of 15 amino acids. Unmatched junction bases numbered 2, after V lost 2 bases and J lost 0 bases. The CDR3 here is CAISEGQGHQETQYF. CDR3 DNA: TGTGCCATCAGTGAGGGACAGGGACACCAAGAGACCCAGTACTTC.

In this sample, this clonotype turned up many times. This chain connects TRBV12-3 or TRBV12-4 to TRBJ1-1; 9 nucleotides align to TRBD1. CDR3 length equals 15 residues. The V and J ends lost 6 bases and 5 bases, in that order; junction bases with no gene match: 10. The CDR3 loop is CASSRPGTGLTEAFF. In nucleotides, the CDR3 is TGTGCCAGCAGCCGTCCCGGGACAGGGTTGACTGAAGCTTTCTTT.

This clonotype occurred many times. J is TRBJ1-2 and V is TRBV9; D remains ambiguous. Germline V gives CDR1 SGDLS, CDR2 YYNGEE. V was pared by 1 base and J by 1 base, with 8 bases between. The CDR3 length is 14 residues. The DNA of the CDR3 is TGTGCCAGCAGCGTACATGGTCGTAACTATGGCTACACCTTC. Translating gives CASSVHGRNYGYTF.

The chain recombines TRBV30 with TRBJ1-2, with D hard to call. The CDR3 contains 12 residues. Trimming removed 3 bases at V and 3 bases at J, with 8 bases between. The germline V gene has CDR1 GTSNPN and CDR2 SVGIG (reference sequence). The CDR3 DNA is TGTGCCTGGAGAAGGCCCCACTATGGCTACACCTTC. Translating it yields CAWRRPHYGYTF.

This clonotype was detected many times. The chain is built from TRBV29-1 and TRBJ2-5, with 7 nucleotides matching TRBD2. CDR1 SQVTM and CDR2 ANQGSEA come from the germline V gene. Trimming removed 8 bases from V and 2 bases from J; junction bases left unmatched: 5. The CDR3 spans 12 residues. Here the CDR3 reads CSFRGGQETQYF. The CDR3 DNA follows: TGCAGCTTTCGCGGGGGTCAAGAGACCCAGTACTTC.

The chain is built from TRBV20-1 and TRBJ2-3; 10 bases match TRBD2. The CDR3 is 16 residues long. The J segment lost 5 bases and the V segment lost 4 bases, leaving 12 bases of the junction unmatched. Germline V gene data show CDR1 as DFQATT and CDR2 as SNEGSKA (reference sequence). The CDR3 DNA reads as TGCAGTGCTATCGGACTAGCGGAACCCCGAGGAGATACGCAGTATTTT. Its translation is CSAIGLAEPRGDTQYF.

This clonotype was seen many times. The chain combines TRBV9 with TRBJ2-2; D is perhaps TRBD2 (5 bases). V lost 5 bases, J lost 1 base, and 9 bases lay in between. The germline V gene encodes CDR1 SGDLS and CDR2 YYNGEE. The CDR3 has 14 amino acids. The CDR3 DNA reads as TGTGCCAGCAGTGTTCGGGGGAACACCGGGGAGCTGTTTTTT. Amino acids: CASSVRGNTGELFF.

With respect to this clonotype: Here the CDR3 omits its conserved ending phenylalanine or tryptophan, so a read error is the likely source. No DNA is shown, since the ends of the CDR3 on it are uncertain; the CDR3 is the one TCRdb lists. This chain links TRBV20-1 with TRBJ2-5; the table's D call TRBD2 went unverified against the DNA. The CDR3 is 8 residues long, counting both termini. Per germline, CDR1 DFQATT and CDR2 SNEGSKA (reference sequence). This chain's CDR3 is CSARRLAG.

This clonotype was seen many times. As DNA, the CDR3 is TGTGCCAGCAGTTACCATAACAGGGGACTTAACTATGGCTACACCTTC. Translated: CASSYHNRGLNYGYTF. The chain carries TRBV6-5 and TRBJ1-2, with 7 positions matching TRBD1. CDR1 is MNHEY, CDR2 SVGAGI, per germline. Trimming cost V 2 bases and J 1 base; bases outside gene matches: 7. The CDR3 is made up of 16 amino acids.

In its sample, this clonotype was seen many times. V usage is TRBV28 and J usage is TRBJ2-7, with D uncertain. V lost 5 bases to trimming and J lost 3 bases, with 8 bases between them. CDR1 is MDHEN and CDR2 is SYDVKM in the germline V gene. This CDR3 is 12 amino acids long. CDR3: CASSPAHYEQYF. CDR3 nucleotides: TGTGCCAGCAGTCCCGCTCACTACGAGCAGTACTTC.

This rearrangement joins TRBV7-3 to TRBJ1-4, with D possibly TRBD1 on 6 matching bases. The CDR3 is 15 residues long. Trimming removed 6 bases from V and 10 bases from J, with 21 bases in between. Germline V gives CDR1 SGHTA, CDR2 FQGTGA. CDR3 in DNA: TGTGCCAGCAGTTTGGTTGGGACCCTAGGGGGAAAACTGTTTTTT. It translates to CASSLVGTLGGKLFF.

This clonotype was found many times. This chain connects TRBV7-9 to TRBJ2-5; no definite D call. The CDR3 runs 12 residues. Germline V CDR1 and CDR2: SEHNR, FQNEAQ (reference sequence). The germline V and J ends were trimmed by 2 bases and 3 bases, with 4 bases remaining between them. CDR3 DNA: TGTGCCAGCAGCTTAAGGAAAGAGACCCAGTACTTC. It encodes CASSLRKETQYF.

This clonotype was seen at least ten times. The chain combines TRBV5-6 with TRBJ1-1; D is uncertain. This CDR3 region has 14 residues. Germline loops: CDR1 SGHDT, CDR2 YYEEEE. Trimming removed 3 bases from V and 1 base from J, with 10 bases in between. As DNA, the CDR3 is TGTGCCAGCAGCTCTTGGGGTGAGAACACTGAAGCTTTCTTT. Translated: CASSSWGENTEAFF.